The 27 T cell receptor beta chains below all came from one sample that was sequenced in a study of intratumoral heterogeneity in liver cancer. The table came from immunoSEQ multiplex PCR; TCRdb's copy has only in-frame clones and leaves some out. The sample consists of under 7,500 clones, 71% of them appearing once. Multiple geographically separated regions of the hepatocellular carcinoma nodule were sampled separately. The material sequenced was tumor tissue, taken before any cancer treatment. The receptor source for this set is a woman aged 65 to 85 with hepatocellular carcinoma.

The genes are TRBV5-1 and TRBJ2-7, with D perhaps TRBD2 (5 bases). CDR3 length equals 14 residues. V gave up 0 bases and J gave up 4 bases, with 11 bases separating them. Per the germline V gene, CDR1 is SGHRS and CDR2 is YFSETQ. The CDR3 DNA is TGCGCCAGCAGCTTGGATCGGACTCTGTACGAGCAGTACTTC. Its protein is CASSLDRTLYEQYF.

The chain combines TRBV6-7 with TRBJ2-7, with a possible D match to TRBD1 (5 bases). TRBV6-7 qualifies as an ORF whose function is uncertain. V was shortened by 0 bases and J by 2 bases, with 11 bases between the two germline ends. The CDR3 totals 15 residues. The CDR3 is CASSYSMPRAYEQYF. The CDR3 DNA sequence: TGTGCCAGCAGTTACTCGATGCCCAGGGCCTACGAGCAGTACTTC.

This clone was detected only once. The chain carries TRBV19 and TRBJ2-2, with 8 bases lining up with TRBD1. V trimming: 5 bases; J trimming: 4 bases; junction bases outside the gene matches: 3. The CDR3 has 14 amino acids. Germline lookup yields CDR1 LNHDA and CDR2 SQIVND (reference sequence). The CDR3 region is CASSATGATGELFF. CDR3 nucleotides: TGTGCCAGTAGTGCGACAGGGGCCACCGGGGAGCTGTTTTTT.

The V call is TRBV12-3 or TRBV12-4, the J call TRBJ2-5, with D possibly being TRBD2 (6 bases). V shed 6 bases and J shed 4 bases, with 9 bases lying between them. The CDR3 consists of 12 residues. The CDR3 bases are TGTGCCAGCAGGAGGGGAGGAGAGACCCAGTACTTC. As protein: CASRRGGETQYF.

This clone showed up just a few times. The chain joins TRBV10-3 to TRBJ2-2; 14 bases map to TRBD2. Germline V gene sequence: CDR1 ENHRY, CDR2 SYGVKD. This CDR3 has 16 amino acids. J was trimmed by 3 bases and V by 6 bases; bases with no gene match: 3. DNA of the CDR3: TGTGCCATCAGGGGGACTAGCGGGAGTGACACCGGGGAGCTGTTTTTT. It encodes CAIRGTSGSDTGELFF.

The CDR3 DNA sequence: TGTGCCAGCAGCTTAACGGGACAACCGAGCTCCTACGAGCAGTACTTC. This codes for CASSLTGQPSSYEQYF. The chain carries TRBV5-6 and TRBJ2-7; tentative D call: TRBD1 (6 bases). The CDR3 totals 16 residues. The germline V and J ends were trimmed by 2 bases and 0 bases, with 15 bases remaining between them. Germline CDR1 and CDR2: SGHDT and YYEEEE.

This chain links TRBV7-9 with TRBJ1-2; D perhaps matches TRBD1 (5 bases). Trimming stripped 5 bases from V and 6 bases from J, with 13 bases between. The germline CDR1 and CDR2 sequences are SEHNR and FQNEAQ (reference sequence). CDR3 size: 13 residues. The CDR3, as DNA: TGTGCCAGCAGCCCCCCCGGGACTAATGGCTACACCTTC. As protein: CASSPPGTNGYTF.

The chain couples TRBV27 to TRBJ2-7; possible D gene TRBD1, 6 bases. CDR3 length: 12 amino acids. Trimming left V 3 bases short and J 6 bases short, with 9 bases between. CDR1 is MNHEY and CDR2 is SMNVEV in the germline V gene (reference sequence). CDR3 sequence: CASSFMGAEQYF. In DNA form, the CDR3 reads TGTGCCAGCAGTTTTATGGGGGCCGAGCAGTACTTC.

The chain's CDR3 is CASSRMEGSTDTQYF. The CDR3 region has the DNA TGTGCCAGCTCAAGAATGGAGGGTAGCACAGATACGCAGTATTTT. The chain combines TRBV18 with TRBJ2-3, with D tentatively TRBD2 (6 bases). CDR3 size: 15 residues. Trimming pared 5 bases from V and 0 bases from J, leaving 12 bases between. CDR1 is KGHSH and CDR2 is LQKENI in the germline V gene.

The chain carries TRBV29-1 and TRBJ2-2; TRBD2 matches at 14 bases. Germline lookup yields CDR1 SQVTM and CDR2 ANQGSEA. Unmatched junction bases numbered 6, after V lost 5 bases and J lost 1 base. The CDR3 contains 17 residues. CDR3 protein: CSVHPGTSGGNTGELFF. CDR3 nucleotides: TGCAGCGTTCACCCCGGGACTAGCGGGGGGAACACCGGGGAGCTGTTTTTT.

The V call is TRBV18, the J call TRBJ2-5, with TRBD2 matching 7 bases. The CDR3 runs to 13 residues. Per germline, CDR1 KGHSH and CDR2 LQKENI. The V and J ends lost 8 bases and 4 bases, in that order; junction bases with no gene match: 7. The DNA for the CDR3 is TGTGCCAGCGCACTAGGCGGGGGAGAGACCCAGTACTTC. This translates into CASALGGGETQYF.

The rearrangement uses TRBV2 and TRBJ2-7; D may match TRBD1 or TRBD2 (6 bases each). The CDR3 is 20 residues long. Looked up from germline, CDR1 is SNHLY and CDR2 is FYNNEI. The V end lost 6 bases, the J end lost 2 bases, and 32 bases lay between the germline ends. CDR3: CASRPLGGRPGGGTTYEQYF. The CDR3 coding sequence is TGTGCCAGCAGACCACTAGGGGGACGCCCCGGAGGCGGGACAACCTACGAGCAGTACTTC.

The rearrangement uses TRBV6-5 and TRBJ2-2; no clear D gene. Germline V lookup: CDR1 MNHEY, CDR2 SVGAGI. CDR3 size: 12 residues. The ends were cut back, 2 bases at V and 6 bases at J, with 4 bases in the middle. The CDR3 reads CASSYTAGELFF. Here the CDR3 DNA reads TGTGCCAGCAGTTACACGGCCGGGGAGCTGTTTTTT.

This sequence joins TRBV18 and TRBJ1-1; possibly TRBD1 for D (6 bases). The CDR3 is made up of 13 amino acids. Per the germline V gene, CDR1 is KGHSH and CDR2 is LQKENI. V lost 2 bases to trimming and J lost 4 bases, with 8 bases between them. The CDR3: CASSPGGVTEAFF. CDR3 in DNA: TGTGCCAGCTCACCAGGGGGCGTCACTGAAGCTTTCTTT.

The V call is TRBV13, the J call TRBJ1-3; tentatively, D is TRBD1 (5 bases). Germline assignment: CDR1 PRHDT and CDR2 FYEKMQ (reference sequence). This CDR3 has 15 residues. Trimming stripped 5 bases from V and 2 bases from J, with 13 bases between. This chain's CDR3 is CASSHGGDPGNTIYF. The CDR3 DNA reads TGTGCCAGCAGCCACGGGGGTGACCCTGGAAACACCATATATTTT. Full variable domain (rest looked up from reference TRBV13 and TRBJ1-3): AAGVIQSPRHLIKEKRETATLKCYPIPRHDTVYWYQQGPGQDPQFLISFYEKMQSDKGSIPDRFSAQQFSDYHSELNMSSLELGDSALYFCASSHGGDPGNTIYFGEGSWLTVV.

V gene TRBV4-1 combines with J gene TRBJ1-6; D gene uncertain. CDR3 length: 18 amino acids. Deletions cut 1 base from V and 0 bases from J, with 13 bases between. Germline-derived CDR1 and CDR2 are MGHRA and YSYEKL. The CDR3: CASSQGGDTRSYNSPLHF. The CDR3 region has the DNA TGCGCCAGCAGCCAAGGTGGTGACACCCGCTCCTATAATTCACCCCTCCACTTT.

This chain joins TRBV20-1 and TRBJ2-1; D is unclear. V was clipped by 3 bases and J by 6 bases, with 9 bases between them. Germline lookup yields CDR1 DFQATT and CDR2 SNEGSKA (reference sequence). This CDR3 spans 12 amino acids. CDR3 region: CSASGPSNEQFF. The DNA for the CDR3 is TGCAGTGCTAGTGGACCATCCAATGAGCAGTTCTTC.

The CDR3 DNA follows: TGTGCCAGCAGCCAAGGACTAGCGGGGTGGGGAGAGACCCAGTACTTC. Amino acid sequence: CASSQGLAGWGETQYF. J is TRBJ2-5 and V is TRBV3-1 (or the pseudogene TRBV3-2); 11 nucleotides agree with TRBD2. CDR3 length: 16 residues. V lost 1 base to trimming and J lost 4 bases; unmatched junction nucleotides: 5. Germline V gene sequence: CDR1 LGHDT, CDR2 YNNKEL (reference sequence).

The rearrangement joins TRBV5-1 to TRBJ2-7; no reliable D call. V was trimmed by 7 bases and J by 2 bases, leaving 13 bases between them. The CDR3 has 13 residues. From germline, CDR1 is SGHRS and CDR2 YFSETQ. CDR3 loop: CASSGPTTYEQYF. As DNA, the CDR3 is TGCGCCAGCTCGGGTCCGACCACCTACGAGCAGTACTTC.

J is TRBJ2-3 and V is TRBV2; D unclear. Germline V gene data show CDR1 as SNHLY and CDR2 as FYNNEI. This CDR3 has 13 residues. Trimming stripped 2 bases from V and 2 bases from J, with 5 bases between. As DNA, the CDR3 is TGTGCCAGCAGTGAACCATTCACAGATACGCAGTATTTT. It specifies CASSEPFTDTQYF.

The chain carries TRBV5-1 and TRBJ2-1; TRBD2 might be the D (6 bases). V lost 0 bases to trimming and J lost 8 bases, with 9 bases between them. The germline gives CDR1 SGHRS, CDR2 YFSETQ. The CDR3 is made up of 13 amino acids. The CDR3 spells CASSLVASDEQFF. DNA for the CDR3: TGCGCCAGCAGCTTGGTAGCTAGCGATGAGCAGTTCTTC.

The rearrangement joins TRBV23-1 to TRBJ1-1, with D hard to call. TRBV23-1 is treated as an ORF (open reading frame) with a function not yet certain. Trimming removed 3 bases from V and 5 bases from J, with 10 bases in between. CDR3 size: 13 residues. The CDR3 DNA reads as TGCGCCAGCAGTCATTTGGGGAGGACTGAAGCTTTCTTT. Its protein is CASSHLGRTEAFF.

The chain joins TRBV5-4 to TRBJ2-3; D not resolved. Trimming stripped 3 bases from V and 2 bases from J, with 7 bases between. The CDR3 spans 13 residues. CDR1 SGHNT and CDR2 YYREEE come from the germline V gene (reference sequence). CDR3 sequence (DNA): TGTGCCAGCAGCTCTGTACTCACAGATACGCAGTATTTT. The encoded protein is CASSSVLTDTQYF. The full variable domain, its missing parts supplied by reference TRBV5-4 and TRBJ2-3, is ETGVTQSPTHLIKTRGQQVTLRCSSQSGHNTVSWYQQALGQGPQFIFQYYREEENGRGNFPPRFSGLQFPNYSSELNVNALELDDSALYLCASSSVLTDTQYFGPGTRLTVL.

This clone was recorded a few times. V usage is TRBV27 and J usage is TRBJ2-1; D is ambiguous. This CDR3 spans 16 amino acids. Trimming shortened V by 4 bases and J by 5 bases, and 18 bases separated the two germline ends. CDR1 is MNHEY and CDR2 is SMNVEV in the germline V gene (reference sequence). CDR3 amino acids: CASSSSLLTINNEQFF. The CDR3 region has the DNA TGTGCCAGCAGTTCCTCCTTACTAACAATAAACAATGAGCAGTTCTTC.

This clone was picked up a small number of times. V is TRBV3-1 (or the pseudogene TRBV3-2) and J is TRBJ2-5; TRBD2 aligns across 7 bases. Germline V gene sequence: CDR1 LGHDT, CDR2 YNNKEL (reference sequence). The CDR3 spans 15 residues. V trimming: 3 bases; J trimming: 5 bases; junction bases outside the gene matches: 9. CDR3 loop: CASSHLADTRETQYF. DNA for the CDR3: TGTGCCAGCAGCCATCTAGCGGACACCCGGGAGACCCAGTACTTC.

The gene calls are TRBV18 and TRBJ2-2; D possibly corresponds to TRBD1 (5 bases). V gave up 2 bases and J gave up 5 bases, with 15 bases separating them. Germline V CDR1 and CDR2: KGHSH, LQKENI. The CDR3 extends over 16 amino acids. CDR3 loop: CASSPAAIQATGELFF. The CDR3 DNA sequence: TGTGCCAGCTCACCAGCAGCCATACAGGCAACCGGGGAGCTGTTTTTT.

CDR3 amino acids: CASSLGNEQYF. CDR3 coding DNA: TGTGCCAGCAGTTTGGGAAACGAGCAGTACTTC. The chain employs TRBV12-3 or TRBV12-4 and TRBJ2-7; D unresolved. V shed 3 bases and J shed 5 bases, with 5 bases lying between them. The CDR3 runs to 11 residues.